The rows below give T cell receptor beta chains drawn from one sample of a study of blood T cell repertoires in COVID-19. Clones were read by immunoSEQ multiplex PCR, and TCRdb kept only the in-frame ones, dropping some. In the table there are around 150,000 clones, about 90% of which are singletons. Source material: peripheral blood. The receptors come from a man aged 25-45 years with COVID-19, enrolled during active disease. CDR3s include the opening cysteine and the closing phenylalanine or tryptophan. Each record gives: D gene, clone size, J gene, V gene, CDR3 protein, CDR3 DNA. D genes are given only for firm matches. Expanded clones are given a class, and other clones once, few, many or no size at all.

TRBD1 | once | TRBJ2-7 | TRBV2 | CASTPSPGGHLYEQYF | TGTGCCAGCACCCCCTCTCCAGGGGGCCATCTCTACGAGCAGTACTTC
TRBD1 | . | TRBJ2-7 | TRBV4-1 | CASSLKTGTGAYEQYF | TGCGCCAGCAGCCTAAAGACCGGGACAGGGGCCTACGAGCAGTACTTC
TRBD1 | once | TRBJ1-4 | TRBV12-3/TRBV12-4 | CASSPGQGLFF | TGTGCCAGCAGTCCCGGACAGGGCCTGTTTTTT
TRBD1 | once | TRBJ1-1 | TRBV18 | CASSQQGAHTEAFF | TGTGCCAGCTCGCAACAGGGGGCCCACACTGAAGCTTTCTTT
TRBD1 | . | TRBJ1-3 | TRBV7-2 | CASSPGGTGNTIYF | TGTGCCAGCAGTCCAGGGGGAACGGGAAACACCATATATTTT
. | . | TRBJ1-2 | TRBV28 | CASSSTAPNEYVVYGYTF | TGTGCCAGCAGTTCGACAGCCCCGAATGAGTATGTTGTCTATGGCTACACCTTC
TRBD2 | . | TRBJ2-1 | TRBV4-1 | CASSQGLAGGNEQFF | TGCGCCAGCAGCCAGGGACTAGCGGGAGGGAATGAGCAGTTCTTC
. | once | TRBJ2-3 | TRBV6-2/TRBV6-3 | CASSYSIWGQGGDTQYF | TGTGCCAGCAGTTACTCGATTTGGGGCCAGGGAGGAGATACGCAGTATTTT
TRBD2 | once | TRBJ2-7 | TRBV10-2 | CASSESGTSGAYEQYF | TGCGCCAGCAGTGAGTCAGGGACTAGCGGGGCCTACGAGCAGTACTTC
TRBD2 | . | TRBJ2-1 | TRBV7-9 | CASRELTLAGTYNEQFF | TGTGCCAGCAGAGAACTTACGCTAGCGGGGACCTACAATGAGCAGTTCTTC
TRBD1 | . | TRBJ1-1 | TRBV4-3 | CASSQQPGQGNTEAFF | TGCGCCAGCAGCCAGCAGCCGGGACAGGGGAACACTGAAGCTTTCTTT
TRBD1 | . | TRBJ1-2 | TRBV2 | CASSGTGTVDGYTF | TGTGCCAGCAGTGGTACCGGGACAGTCGATGGCTACACCTTC
. | . | TRBJ1-3 | TRBV6-5 | CASSTTGNSGNTIYF | TGTGCCAGCAGCACAACAGGGAACTCTGGAAACACCATATATTTT
. | . | TRBJ1-3 | TRBV28 | CASSFGPGSIKSGNTIYF | TGTGCCAGCAGTTTCGGTCCGGGAAGTATAAAGTCTGGAAACACCATATATTTT
. | . | TRBJ1-5 | TRBV6-5 | CASTRDSSIRPQHF | TGTGCCAGCACCAGGGATTCAAGCATTCGGCCCCAGCATTTT
. | . | TRBJ1-5 | TRBV28 | CASSLSGQPQHF | TGTGCCAGCAGTTTATCGGGTCAGCCCCAGCATTTT
TRBD1 | . | TRBJ1-1 | TRBV5-1 | CASSPRTGANTEAFF | TGCGCCAGCAGCCCGAGGACAGGGGCGAACACTGAAGCTTTCTTT
TRBD1 | . | TRBJ1-1 | TRBV15 | CATRWTGGTEAFF | TGTGCCACCAGGTGGACAGGGGGCACTGAAGCTTTCTTT
TRBD1 | . | TRBJ1-2 | TRBV6-5 | CASSYQGQGSGYTF | TGTGCCAGCAGTTACCAAGGACAGGGGTCTGGCTACACCTTC
. | . | TRBJ1-1 | TRBV29-1 | CSVTGRALNTEAFF | TGCAGCGTTACAGGGAGGGCTTTGAACACTGAAGCTTTCTTT
TRBD1 | . | TRBJ1-3 | TRBV9 | CASSAGQASGNTIYF | TGTGCCAGCAGCGCTGGACAGGCCTCTGGAAACACCATATATTTT
. | . | TRBJ1-4 | TRBV25-1 | CASSEYGGANEKLFF | TGTGCCAGCAGTGAATATGGGGGGGCTAATGAAAAACTGTTTTTT
TRBD2 | . | TRBJ2-3 | TRBV7-3 | CASSLSPLAESTDTQYF | TGTGCCAGCAGCCTTAGCCCCCTAGCGGAAAGCACAGATACGCAGTATTTT
TRBD1 | . | TRBJ2-1 | TRBV7-2 | CASSLRRSQGVSYNEQFF | TGTGCCAGCAGCTTGCGTAGGTCACAGGGGGTTTCCTACAATGAGCAGTTCTTC
. | . | TRBJ1-2 | TRBV7-8 | CASSLNSGLYGYTF | TGTGCCAGCAGCTTAAACAGCGGGCTATATGGCTACACCTTC
TRBD2 | . | TRBJ2-3 | TRBV10-3 | CAISEPLAGALNPSTDTQYF | TGTGCCATCAGTGAGCCGCTAGCGGGAGCGTTGAACCCTAGCACAGATACGCAGTATTTT
TRBD1 | . | TRBJ1-3 | TRBV13 | CASSLIQGASGNTIYF | TGTGCCAGCAGTTTGATACAGGGGGCCTCTGGAAACACCATATATTTT
. | . | TRBJ1-4 | TRBV18 | CASSPPEQINEKLFF | TGTGCCAGCTCACCACCGGAACAGATAAATGAAAAACTGTTTTTT
TRBD1 | . | TRBJ1-5 | TRBV27 | CASSSDRVNQPQHF | TGTGCCAGCAGTTCGGACAGGGTCAATCAGCCCCAGCATTTT
. | once | TRBJ2-7 | TRBV19 | CASRRGSSYEQYF | TGTGCCAGCAGAAGGGGGAGCTCCTACGAGCAGTACTTC
. | . | TRBJ1-3 | TRBV3-1/TRBV3-2 | CASQKLDSSGNTIYF | TGTGCCAGCCAAAAGCTCGACAGCTCTGGAAACACCATATATTTT
. | . | TRBJ1-1 | TRBV4-2 | CASSPRQANTEAFF | TGTGCCAGCAGCCCTCGACAGGCGAACACTGAAGCTTTCTTT
. | . | TRBJ2-7 | TRBV20-1 | CSASFSGLTYEQYF | TGCAGTGCTAGTTTCAGCGGGCTTACCTACGAGCAGTACTTC
. | . | TRBJ2-2 | TRBV9 | CASSVVTDTGELFF | TGTGCCAGCAGCGTAGTAACAGACACCGGGGAGCTGTTTTTT
. | . | TRBJ2-3 | TRBV5-4 | CASSLRRDWMTDTQYF | TGTGCCAGCAGCTTGAGGAGGGATTGGATGACAGATACGCAGTATTTT
TRBD2 | . | TRBJ2-1 | TRBV6-2/TRBV6-3 | CASSYGLAGSPYNEQFF | TGTGCCAGCAGTTACGGCCTAGCGGGGTCCCCCTACAATGAGCAGTTCTTC
. | . | TRBJ1-2 | TRBV6-5 | CASSFAPQGTYGYTF | TGTGCCAGCAGCTTCGCCCCACAGGGAACCTATGGCTACACCTTC
. | . | TRBJ2-1 | TRBV28 | CASSSDWGVVSSYNEQFF | TGTGCCAGCAGTTCAGACTGGGGCGTCGTTAGCTCCTACAATGAGCAGTTCTTC
. | . | TRBJ1-4 | TRBV6-1 | CASSVSRGYSEKLFF | TGTGCCAGCAGTGTATCTAGGGGATATAGCGAAAAACTGTTTTTT
. | . | TRBJ1-2 | TRBV7-3 | CASSPQDSSYGYTF | TGTGCCAGCAGCCCGCAGGACAGCTCCTATGGCTACACCTTC